This TCR beta chain was documented in a study of T cell repertoires in cytomegalovirus infection. The wider study: Carrying CMV and the relevant HLA type showed in public TCR beta signatures. Study-wide results and limits: HLA-C-restricted CMV-specific TCR beta clonotypes were dominant in the ex vivo response. CMV carriers with the relevant HLA were identified by cumulative public TCR beta family frequency.

This clonotype was observed many times. Its cognate antigen is unknown. TCRdb fed the reads into MiXCR, producing one record per CDR3 protein. The sample yields some 450,000 distinct CDR3 sequences, approximately 32% seen once. Sequencing used PBMCs. The TCR was taken from a human donor in good health (CMV status not recorded). Some clones in this sample may be carry-over from other donors' samples.

The CDR3 loop reads CASSPQVGQGSYNEQFF. The CDR3 DNA reads TGTGCCAGCAGCCCCCAGGTGGGACAGGGCTCCTACAATGAGCAGTTCTTC. V usage is TRBV7-3 and J usage is TRBJ2-1, with 9 bases identical to TRBD1. This CDR3 has 17 residues. CDR1 and CDR2 from the germline V gene are SGHTA and FQGTGA. The V gene end was trimmed by 5 bases and the J gene end by 0 bases; junction bases not matched to a gene: 8.